This T cell receptor (beta chain) originates from a study of patients and donors after allogeneic stem cell transplantation. One entry per CDR3 protein, called by TCRdb with MiXCR from the RT-PCR reads. The profile covers approximately 170,000 distinct CDR3 sequences, with nearly 25% appearing a single time and roughly 26% taken by the ten largest. Germline CDR1 reads SGHKS; CDR2 reads YYEKEE (reference sequence). Trimming cost V 0 bases and J 7 bases; bases outside gene matches: 4. CDR3 length: 15 residues. V and J are TRBV5-5 and TRBJ2-1; TRBD2 matches at 10 bases. The material sequenced was blood, either unsorted or a sorted T cell fraction (not recorded which). The TCR sequence derives from a human donor who was either an allogeneic HSCT recipient or a stem cell or donor lymphocyte infusion donor (not recorded which). It is not recorded whose cells these are; they may come from a transplant donor. CDR3 in amino acids: CASSLVLAGENEQFF. CDR3 sequence (DNA): TGTGCCAGCAGCTTGGTTCTAGCGGGAGAAAATGAGCAGTTCTTC.